Shown below are 8 T cell receptor beta chains from a single sample sequenced in a study of blood T cell repertoires in COVID-19. Here immunoSEQ multiplex PCR was the method, and the copy in TCRdb shows in-frame clones only, minus some. The sample comprises 150,000 to 200,000 clones, roughly 91% of which are singletons, and under 6.5% rests with the top ten. Material: peripheral blood. The receptors originated from a man in his forties with active or convalescent COVID-19.

The rearrangement uses TRBV10-3 and TRBJ2-7, with D tentatively TRBD1 (6 bases). Trimming removed 3 bases from V and 2 bases from J, with 17 bases in between. The CDR3 covers 16 residues. Germline lookup yields CDR1 ENHRY and CDR2 SYGVKD. The CDR3 DNA reads as TGTGCCATCAGTGACCCGGGACAAAAGTCCACCTACGAGCAGTACTTC. It specifies CAISDPGQKSTYEQYF.

The chain uses TRBV11-1 and TRBJ2-3; the D gene is possibly TRBD2 (5 bases). Germline assignment: CDR1 SGHAT and CDR2 FQDESV (reference sequence). The CDR3 consists of 14 residues. V gave up 5 bases and J gave up 2 bases, with 11 bases separating them. CDR3 DNA sequence: TGTGCCAGCAGCGCCGAGCGGACCACAGATACGCAGTATTTT. This gives the protein CASSAERTTDTQYF. The full variable domain, completed using reference TRBV11-1 and TRBJ2-3, is EAEVAQSPRYKITEKSQAVAFWCDPISGHATLYWYRQILGQGPELLVQFQDESVVDDSQLPKDRFSAERLKGVDSTLKIQPAELGDSAMYLCASSAERTTDTQYFGPGTRLTVL.

The rearrangement joins TRBV29-1 to TRBJ2-7; 8 bases match TRBD2. The CDR3 length is 12 residues. V lost 7 bases, J lost 2 bases, and 4 bases stayed unmatched. Per germline, CDR1 SQVTM and CDR2 ANQGSEA. CDR3 protein: CSARGGTYEQYF. CDR3 in DNA: TGCAGCGCCCGGGGGGGAACCTACGAGCAGTACTTC.

The chain recombines TRBV5-1 with TRBJ2-1; 14 bases are a match to TRBD2. Germline V CDR1 and CDR2: SGHRS, YFSETQ. There are 17 residues in the CDR3. The J segment lost 2 bases and the V segment lost 3 bases, leaving 4 bases of the junction unmatched. The CDR3 nucleotides read TGCGCCAGCAGCTCTAGACTAGCGGGGGGGCCCTACAATGAGCAGTTCTTC. The encoded protein is CASSSRLAGGPYNEQFF.

V is TRBV7-9 and J is TRBJ1-4; TRBD1 aligns across 11 bases. CDR3 length: 17 amino acids. Germline values: CDR1 SEHNR, CDR2 FQNEAQ (reference sequence). J was trimmed by 8 bases and V by 5 bases; bases with no gene match: 13. The CDR3 is CASSARGGQGAGEKLFF. In nucleotides, the CDR3 is TGTGCCAGCAGCGCGCGGGGAGGACAGGGGGCAGGAGAAAAACTGTTTTTT.

The CDR3 bases are TGTGCCAGCAGCTTAGGGTCCGGGAGTAATGAAAAACTGTTTTTT. It specifies CASSLGSGSNEKLFF. The chain has TRBV11-3 and TRBJ1-4; D not resolved. Trimming left V 1 base short and J 4 bases short, with 10 bases between. Germline CDR1 SGHNT, CDR2 YENEEA. The CDR3 totals 15 residues.

This clone was observed a single time. The rearrangement uses TRBV7-2 and TRBJ2-2; D possibly corresponds to TRBD1 (6 bases). This CDR3 contains 16 residues. With 1 base removed from V and 4 bases from J, the gap between germline ends came to 13 bases. CDR1 SGHTA and CDR2 FQGNSA come from the germline V gene. Here the CDR3 reads CASSLDRVFGTGELFF. The CDR3 nucleotides are TGTGCCAGCAGCTTAGACAGGGTCTTCGGCACCGGGGAGCTGTTTTTT.

With regard to this clone: The same CDR3 arises from other DNA sequences in this sample as well. This chain links TRBV5-5 with TRBJ1-4; D is unresolved. Germline V gene data show CDR1 as SGHKS and CDR2 as YYEKEE (reference sequence). V lost 1 base and J 1 base, leaving 5 bases between the germline ends. This CDR3 has 14 amino acids. The CDR3 sequence: CASSLTVTNEKLFF. The CDR3 DNA sequence: TGTGCCAGCAGCTTGACAGTAACTAATGAAAAACTGTTTTTT.